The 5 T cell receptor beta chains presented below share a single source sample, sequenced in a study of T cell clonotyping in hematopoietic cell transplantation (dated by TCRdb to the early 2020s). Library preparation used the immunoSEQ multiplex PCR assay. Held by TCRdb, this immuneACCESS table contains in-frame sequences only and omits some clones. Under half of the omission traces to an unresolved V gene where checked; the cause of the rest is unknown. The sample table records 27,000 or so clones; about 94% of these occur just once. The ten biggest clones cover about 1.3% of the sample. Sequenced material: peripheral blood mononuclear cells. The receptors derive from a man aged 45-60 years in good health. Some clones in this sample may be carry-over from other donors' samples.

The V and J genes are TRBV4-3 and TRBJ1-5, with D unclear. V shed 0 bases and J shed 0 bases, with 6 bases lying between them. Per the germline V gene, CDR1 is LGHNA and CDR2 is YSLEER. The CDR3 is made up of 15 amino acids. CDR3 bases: TGCGCCAGCAGCCAAGAGCTGTTTAGCAATCAGCCCCAGCATTTT. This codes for CASSQELFSNQPQHF.

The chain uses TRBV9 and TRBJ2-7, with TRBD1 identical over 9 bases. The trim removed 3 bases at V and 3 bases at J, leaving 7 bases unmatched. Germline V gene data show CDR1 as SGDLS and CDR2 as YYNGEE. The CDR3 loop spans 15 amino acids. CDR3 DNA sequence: TGTGCCAGCAGCGGATCCGGGACAGGGTACTACGAGCAGTACTTC. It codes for CASSGSGTGYYEQYF.

The CDR3 coding sequence is TGTGCCAGCAGCTATGCCGGGACAGGACCCTACGAGCAGTACTTC. As protein: CASSYAGTGPYEQYF. The chain employs TRBV7-6 and TRBJ2-7; TRBD1 matches 8 bases. CDR1 is SGHVS and CDR2 is FNYEAQ in the germline V gene. This CDR3 has 15 residues. V gave up 4 bases and J gave up 2 bases; unmatched junction bases: 7. Together with reference TRBV7-6 and TRBJ2-7, the CDR3 gives the full variable domain: GAGVSQSPRYKVTKRGQDVALRCDPISGHVSLYWYRQALGQGPEFLTYFNYEAQQDKSGLPNDRFSAERPEGSISTLTIQRTEQRDSAMYRCASSYAGTGPYEQYFGPGTRLTVT.

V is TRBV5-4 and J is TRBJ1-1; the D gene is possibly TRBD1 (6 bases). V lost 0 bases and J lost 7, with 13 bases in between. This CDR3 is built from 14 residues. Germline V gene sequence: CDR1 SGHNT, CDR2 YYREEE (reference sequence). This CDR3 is CASSLGGAQGEAFF. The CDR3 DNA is TGTGCCAGCAGCTTGGGGGGGGCGCAGGGTGAAGCTTTCTTT.

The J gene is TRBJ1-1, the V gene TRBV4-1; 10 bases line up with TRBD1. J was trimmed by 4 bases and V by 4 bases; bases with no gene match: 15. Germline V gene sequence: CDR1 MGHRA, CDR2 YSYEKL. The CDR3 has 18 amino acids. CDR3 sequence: CASSRALSGTGVSTEAFF. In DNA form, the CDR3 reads TGCGCCAGCAGCCGAGCACTCTCCGGGACAGGGGTATCCACTGAAGCTTTCTTT.